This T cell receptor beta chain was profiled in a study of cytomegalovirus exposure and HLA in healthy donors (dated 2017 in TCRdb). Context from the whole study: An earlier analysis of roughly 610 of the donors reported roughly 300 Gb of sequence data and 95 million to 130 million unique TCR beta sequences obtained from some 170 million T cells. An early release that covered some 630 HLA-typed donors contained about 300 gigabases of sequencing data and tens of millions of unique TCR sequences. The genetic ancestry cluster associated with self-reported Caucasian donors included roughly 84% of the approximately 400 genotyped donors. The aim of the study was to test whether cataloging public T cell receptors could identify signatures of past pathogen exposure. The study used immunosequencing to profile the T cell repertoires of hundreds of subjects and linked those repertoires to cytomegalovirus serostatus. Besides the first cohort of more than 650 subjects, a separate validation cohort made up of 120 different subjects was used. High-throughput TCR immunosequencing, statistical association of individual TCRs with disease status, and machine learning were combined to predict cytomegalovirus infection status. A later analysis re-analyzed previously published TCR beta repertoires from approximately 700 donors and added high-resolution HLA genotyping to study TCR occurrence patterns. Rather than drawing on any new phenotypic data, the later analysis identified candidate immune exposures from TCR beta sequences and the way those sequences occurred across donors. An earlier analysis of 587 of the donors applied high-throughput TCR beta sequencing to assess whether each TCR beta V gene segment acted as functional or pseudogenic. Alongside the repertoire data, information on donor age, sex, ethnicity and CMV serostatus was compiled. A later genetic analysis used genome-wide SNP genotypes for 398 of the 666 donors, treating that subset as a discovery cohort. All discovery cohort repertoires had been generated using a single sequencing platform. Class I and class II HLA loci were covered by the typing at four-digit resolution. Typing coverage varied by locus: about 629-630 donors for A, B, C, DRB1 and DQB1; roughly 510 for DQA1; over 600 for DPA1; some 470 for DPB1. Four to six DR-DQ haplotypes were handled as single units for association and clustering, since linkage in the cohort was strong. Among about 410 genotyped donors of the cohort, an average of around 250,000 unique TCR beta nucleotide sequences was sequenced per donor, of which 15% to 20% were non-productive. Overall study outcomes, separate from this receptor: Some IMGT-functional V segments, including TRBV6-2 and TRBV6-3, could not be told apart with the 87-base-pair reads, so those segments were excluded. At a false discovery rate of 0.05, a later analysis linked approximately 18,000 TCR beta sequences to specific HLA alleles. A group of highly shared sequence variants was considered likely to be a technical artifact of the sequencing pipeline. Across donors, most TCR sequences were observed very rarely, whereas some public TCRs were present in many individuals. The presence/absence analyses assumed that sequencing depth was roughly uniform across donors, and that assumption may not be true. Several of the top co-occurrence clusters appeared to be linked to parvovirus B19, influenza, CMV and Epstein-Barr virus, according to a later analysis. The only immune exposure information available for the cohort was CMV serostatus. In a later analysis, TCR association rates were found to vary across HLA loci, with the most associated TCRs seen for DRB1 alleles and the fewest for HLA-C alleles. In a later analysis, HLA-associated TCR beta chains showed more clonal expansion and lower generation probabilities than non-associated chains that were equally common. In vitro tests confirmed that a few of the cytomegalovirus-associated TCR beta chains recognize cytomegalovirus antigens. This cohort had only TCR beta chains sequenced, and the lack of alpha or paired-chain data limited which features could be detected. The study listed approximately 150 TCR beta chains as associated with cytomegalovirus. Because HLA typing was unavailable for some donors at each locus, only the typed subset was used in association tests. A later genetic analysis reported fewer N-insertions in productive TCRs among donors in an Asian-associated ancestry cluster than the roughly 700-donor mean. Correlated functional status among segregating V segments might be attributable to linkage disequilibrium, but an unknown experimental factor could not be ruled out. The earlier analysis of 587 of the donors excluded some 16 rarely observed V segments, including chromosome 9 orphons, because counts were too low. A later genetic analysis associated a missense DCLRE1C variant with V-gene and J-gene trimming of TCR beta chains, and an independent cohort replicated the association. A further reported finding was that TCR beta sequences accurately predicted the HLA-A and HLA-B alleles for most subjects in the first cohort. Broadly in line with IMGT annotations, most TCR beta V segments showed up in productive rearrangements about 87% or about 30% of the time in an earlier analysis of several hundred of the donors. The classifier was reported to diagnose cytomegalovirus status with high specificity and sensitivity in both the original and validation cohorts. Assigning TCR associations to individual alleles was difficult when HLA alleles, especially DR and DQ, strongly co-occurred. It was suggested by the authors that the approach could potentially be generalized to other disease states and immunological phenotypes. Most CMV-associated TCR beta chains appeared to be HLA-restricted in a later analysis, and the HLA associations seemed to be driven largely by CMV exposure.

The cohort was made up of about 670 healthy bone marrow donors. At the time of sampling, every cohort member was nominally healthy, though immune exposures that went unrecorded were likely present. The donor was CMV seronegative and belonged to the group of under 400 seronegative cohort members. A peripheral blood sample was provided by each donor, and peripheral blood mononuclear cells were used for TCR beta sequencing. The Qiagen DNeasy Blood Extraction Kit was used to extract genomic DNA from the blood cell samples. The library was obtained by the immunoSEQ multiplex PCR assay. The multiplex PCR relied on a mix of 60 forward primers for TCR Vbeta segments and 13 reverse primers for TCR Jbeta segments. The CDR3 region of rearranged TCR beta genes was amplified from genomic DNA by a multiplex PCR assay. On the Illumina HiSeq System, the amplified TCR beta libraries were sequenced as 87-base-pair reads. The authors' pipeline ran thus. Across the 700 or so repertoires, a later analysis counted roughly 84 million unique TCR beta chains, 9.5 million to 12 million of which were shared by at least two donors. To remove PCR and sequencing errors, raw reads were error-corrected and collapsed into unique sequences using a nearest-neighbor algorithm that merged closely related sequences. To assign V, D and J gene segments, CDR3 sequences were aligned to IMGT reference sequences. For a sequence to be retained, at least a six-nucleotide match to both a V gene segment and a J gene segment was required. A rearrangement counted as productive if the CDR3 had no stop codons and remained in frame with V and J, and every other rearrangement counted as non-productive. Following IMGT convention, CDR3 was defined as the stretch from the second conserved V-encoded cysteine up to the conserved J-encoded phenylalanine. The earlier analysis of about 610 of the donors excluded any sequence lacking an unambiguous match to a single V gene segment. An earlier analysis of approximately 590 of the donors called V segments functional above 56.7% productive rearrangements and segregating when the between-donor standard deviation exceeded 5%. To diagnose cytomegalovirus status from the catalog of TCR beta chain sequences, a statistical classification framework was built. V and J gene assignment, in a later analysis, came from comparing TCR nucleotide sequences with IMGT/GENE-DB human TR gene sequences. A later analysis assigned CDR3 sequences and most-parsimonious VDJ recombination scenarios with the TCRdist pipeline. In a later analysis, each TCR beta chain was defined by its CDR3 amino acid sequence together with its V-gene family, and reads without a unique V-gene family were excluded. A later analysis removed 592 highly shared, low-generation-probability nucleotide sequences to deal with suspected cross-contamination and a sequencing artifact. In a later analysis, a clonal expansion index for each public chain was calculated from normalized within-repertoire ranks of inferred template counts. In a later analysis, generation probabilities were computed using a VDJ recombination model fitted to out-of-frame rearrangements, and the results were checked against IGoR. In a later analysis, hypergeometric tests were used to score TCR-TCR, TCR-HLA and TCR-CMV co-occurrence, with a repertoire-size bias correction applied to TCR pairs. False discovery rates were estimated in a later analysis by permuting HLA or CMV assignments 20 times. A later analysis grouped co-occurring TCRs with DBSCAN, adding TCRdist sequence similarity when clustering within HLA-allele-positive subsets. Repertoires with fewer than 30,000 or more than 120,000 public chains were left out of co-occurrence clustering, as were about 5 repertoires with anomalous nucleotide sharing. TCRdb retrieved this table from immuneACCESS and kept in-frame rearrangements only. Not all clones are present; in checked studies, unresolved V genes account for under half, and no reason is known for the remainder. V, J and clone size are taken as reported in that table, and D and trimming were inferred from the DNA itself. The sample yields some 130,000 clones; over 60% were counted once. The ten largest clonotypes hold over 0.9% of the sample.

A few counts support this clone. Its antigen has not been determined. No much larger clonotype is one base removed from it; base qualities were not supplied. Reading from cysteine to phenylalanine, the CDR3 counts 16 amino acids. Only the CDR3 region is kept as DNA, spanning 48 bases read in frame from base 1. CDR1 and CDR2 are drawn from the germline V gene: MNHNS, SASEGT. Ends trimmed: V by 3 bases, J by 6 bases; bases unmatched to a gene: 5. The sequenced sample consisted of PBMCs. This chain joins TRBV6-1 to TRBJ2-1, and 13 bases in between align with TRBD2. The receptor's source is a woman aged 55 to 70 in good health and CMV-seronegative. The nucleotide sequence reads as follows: TGTGCCAGCAGTGACTATGGACTAGCGGGGGTCAATGAGCAGTTCTTC. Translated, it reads CASSDYGLAGVNEQFF.